This record looks at one T cell receptor (beta chain) sequence and its context. The specificity of this receptor is unknown. Per-base quality was not reported, and no clone a single base away is much larger than it. Stable Graves' hyperthyroidism was defined as the absence of progression to ophthalmopathy over 18 months of follow-up. The hyperthyroidism patients were between 18 and 65 years old and newly diagnosed, with a disease duration of less than 2 months. Patients with uncontrolled infections, other autoimmune diseases, pregnancy or lactation were excluded. Clinical symptoms, serum thyroxine and TRAb, thyroid ultrasound, and orbital computed tomography formed the basis for the diagnoses. PBMCs were separated from 10 ml of fresh peripheral blood using Ficoll-Paque density gradient centrifugation. Trizol reagent was used to extract total RNA, and RNA quality was then checked on an Agilent 2100 Bioanalyzer.

This sample is part of a study of T cells in Graves' hyperthyroidism and ophthalmopathy (dated by TCRdb to between 2018 and 2020). Some background on the complete study: Peripheral blood samples were taken at initial diagnosis, before any treatment was given. TCR V-J signatures able to tell the groups apart were searched for in a discovery cohort of approximately 95 patients, of whom roughly 42 had Graves' ophthalmopathy and around 57 had stable Graves' hyperthyroidism. Whether ophthalmopathy could be predicted prospectively was tested in an independent validation cohort made up of roughly 19 hyperthyroidism patients plus 17 patients who later progressed to ophthalmopathy. For training and testing, the approximately 92 patients in the discovery cohort were randomly divided in a 7:3 ratio. In more than 5 Graves' hyperthyroidism patients, the study also compared T-cell repertoires from thyroid tissue with T-cell repertoires from blood. After sampling, hyperthyroidism patients received methimazole starting at 30 mg daily, and ophthalmopathy patients received high-dose intravenous methylprednisolone. The paper reports TCR Vbeta CDR3 sequencing of 135 peripheral blood samples: approximately 43 ophthalmopathy, roughly 74 hyperthyroidism and roughly 17 progressor patients.

From the cysteine through the phenylalanine, the CDR3 covers 14 amino acids. CDR3 DNA is the only sequence kept; it has 42 bases, read in frame from the first base. V is trimmed back by 5 bases and J by 6 bases, and the junction contains 10 bases that no gene match accounts for. Reading the germline V gene gives CDR1 SQVTM and CDR2 ANQGSEA. The TCR beta CDR3 regions were amplified from the RNA transcripts. For the first round of RT-PCR on the TCR CDR3, the HTBI primer set was used together with the Qiagen OneStep RT-PCR kit. Libraries were constructed in a second round of multiplex PCR, after which size selection and purification were performed. Libraries were sequenced paired-end with 100 bp reads on an Illumina HiSeq2000. In the source study's methods: SOAPnuke was used to process the raw data, removing reads that contained adapters or uncalled bases, had a mean Phred below 15, or lacked an exact match to the constant primer or identifier. COPE v1.2.5 was used to merge the high-quality paired reads, and each unique nucleotide sequence was defined as a clonotype. MiTCR v1.1 was used to align clonotypes to the IMGT TRBV, TRBD and TRBJ reference segments. Analysis was restricted to V-J combinations with a frequency above 0.0001, which covered about 99% of repertoires. A TCS score was defined as the ratio of F50 (clonal expansion) to E x V (chaos), with BLOSUM62-based TCRdist applied between CDR3 peptides within each V-J. Welch's t-statistics and random forest reduced around 550 V-J features to 13, which were used in a naive Bayes classifier (R e1071). Using fastp trimming at Q25 and MiXCR clonotype assembly, TCRdb reanalyzed the public sequencing data and kept in-frame beta chains. Each entry is one CDR3 protein sequence, shown with its most common DNA and genes. TCRdb, rather than the study authors, made the V and J calls. This sample holds more than 600,000 distinct CDR3 sequences; about 15% were observed only once. The ten largest clones add up to under 9.5% of the sample.

The full study reports these points: Most expanded thyroid clonotypes (frequency above 0.001) were also detected in blood, suggesting blood repertoires may reflect thyroid immune responses. No statistical method was used to fix the sample size in advance, and group allocation was not hidden from the investigators. In validation, progression to ophthalmopathy was predicted by the model with approximately 67% sensitivity and nearly 75% specificity, a median of about 6.8 months before onset. In cross-validation, a model built on a 13 V-J signature told ophthalmopathy apart from stable hyperthyroidism with 85% to 90% sensitivity and about 81% specificity, and in testing the same model reached 80%/75%.

Recombination connected TRBV29-1 to TRBJ2-4, with 7 bases aligning to TRBD1. Sample: blood. This sequence originates from a man aged 18 to 29 with Graves' hyperthyroidism. The CDR3 reads CSVTTGDGSNIQYF. The nucleotide sequence reads TGCAGCGTTACAACAGGGGACGGTTCAAACATTCAGTACTTC.